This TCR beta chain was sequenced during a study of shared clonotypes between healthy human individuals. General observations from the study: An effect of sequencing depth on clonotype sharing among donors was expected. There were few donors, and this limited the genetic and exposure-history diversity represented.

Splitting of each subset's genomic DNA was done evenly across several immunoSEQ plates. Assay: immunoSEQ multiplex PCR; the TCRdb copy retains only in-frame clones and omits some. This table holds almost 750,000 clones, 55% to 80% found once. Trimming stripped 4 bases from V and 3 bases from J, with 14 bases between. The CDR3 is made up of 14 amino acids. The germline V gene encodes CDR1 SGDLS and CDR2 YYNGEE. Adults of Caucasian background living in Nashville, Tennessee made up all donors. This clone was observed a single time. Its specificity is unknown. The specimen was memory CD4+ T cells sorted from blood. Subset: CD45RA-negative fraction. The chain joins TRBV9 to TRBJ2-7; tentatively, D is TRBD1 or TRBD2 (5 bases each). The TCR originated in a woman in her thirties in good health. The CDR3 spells CASSPRDRHYEQYF. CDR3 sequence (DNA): TGTGCCAGCAGCCCTCGGGACCGACACTACGAGCAGTACTTC.